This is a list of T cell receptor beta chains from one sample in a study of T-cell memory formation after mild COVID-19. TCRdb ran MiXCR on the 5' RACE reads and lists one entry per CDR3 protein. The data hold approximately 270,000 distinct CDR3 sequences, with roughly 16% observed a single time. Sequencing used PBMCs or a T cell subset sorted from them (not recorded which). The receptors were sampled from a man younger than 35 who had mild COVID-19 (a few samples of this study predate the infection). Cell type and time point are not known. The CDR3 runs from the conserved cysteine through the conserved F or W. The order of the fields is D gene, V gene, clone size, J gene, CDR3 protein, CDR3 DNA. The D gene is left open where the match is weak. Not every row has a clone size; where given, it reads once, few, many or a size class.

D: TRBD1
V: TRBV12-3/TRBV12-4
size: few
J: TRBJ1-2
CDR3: CASSLGQENYGYTF
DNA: TGTGCCAGCAGTTTGGGACAGGAGAACTATGGCTACACCTTC

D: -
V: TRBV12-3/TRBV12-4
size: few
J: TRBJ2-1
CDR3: CASSLLSGSSYNEQFF
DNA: TGTGCCAGCAGTTTGCTGTCGGGGAGCTCCTACAATGAGCAGTTCTTC

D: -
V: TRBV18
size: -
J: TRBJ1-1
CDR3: CASSLLPESNTEAFF
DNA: TGTGCCAGCTCACTACTCCCTGAATCAAACACTGAAGCTTTCTTT

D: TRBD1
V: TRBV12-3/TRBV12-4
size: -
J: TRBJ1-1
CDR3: CASPGQGATEAFF
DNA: TGTGCCAGCCCGGGACAGGGGGCCACTGAAGCTTTCTTT

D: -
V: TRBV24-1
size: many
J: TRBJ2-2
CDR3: CATSDATVTGELFF
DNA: TGTGCCACCAGTGATGCGACAGTCACCGGGGAGCTGTTTTTT

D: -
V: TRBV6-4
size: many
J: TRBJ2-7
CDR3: CASSDGTGKIYEQYF
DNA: TGTGCCAGCAGTGACGGAACAGGGAAAATTTACGAGCAGTACTTC

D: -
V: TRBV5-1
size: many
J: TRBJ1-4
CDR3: CASSIGGAGREKLFF
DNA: TGCGCCAGCAGCATCGGCGGGGCCGGACGGGAAAAACTGTTTTTT

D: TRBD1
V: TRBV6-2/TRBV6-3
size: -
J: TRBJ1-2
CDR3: CASSDDRAFGYTF
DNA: TGTGCCAGCAGTGATGACAGGGCATTTGGCTACACCTTC

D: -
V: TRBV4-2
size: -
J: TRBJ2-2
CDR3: CASSQEGLATGELFF
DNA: TGTGCCAGCAGCCAGGAAGGACTCGCCACCGGGGAGCTGTTTTTT

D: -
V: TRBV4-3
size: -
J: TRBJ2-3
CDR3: CASSQAWGTDTQYF
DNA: TGCGCCAGCAGCCAAGCCTGGGGCACAGATACGCAGTATTTT

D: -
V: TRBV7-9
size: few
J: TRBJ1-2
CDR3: CASSPTGIQGYTF
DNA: TGTGCCAGCAGCCCCACGGGGATACAGGGCTACACCTTC

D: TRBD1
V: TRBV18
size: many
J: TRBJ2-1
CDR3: CASSQQGGSYNEQFF
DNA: TGTGCCAGCTCACAACAGGGGGGATCCTACAATGAGCAGTTCTTC

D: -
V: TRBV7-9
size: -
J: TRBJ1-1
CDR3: CASAETTANTEAFF
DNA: TGTGCCAGCGCTGAAACTACCGCGAACACTGAAGCTTTCTTT

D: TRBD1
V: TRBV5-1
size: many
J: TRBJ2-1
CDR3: CASSQGALTYNEQFF
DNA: TGCGCCAGCAGTCAGGGGGCCCTAACCTACAATGAGCAGTTCTTC

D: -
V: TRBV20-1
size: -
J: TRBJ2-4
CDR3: CSARDPPQPPQYF
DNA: TGCAGTGCTAGAGATCCCCCCCAACCCCCTCAGTACTTC

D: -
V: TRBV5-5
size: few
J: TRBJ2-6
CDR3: CASSLAGTGGANVLTF
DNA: TGTGCCAGCAGCTTGGCAGGGACCGGTGGGGCCAACGTCCTGACTTTC

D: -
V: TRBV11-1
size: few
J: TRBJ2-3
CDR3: CASSGRQSTDTQYF
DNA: TGTGCCAGCAGCGGCAGACAGAGCACAGATACGCAGTATTTT

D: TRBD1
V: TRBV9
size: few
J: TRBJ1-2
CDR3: CASSVGPQGEGYTF
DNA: TGTGCCAGCAGCGTAGGCCCACAGGGGGAGGGCTACACCTTC

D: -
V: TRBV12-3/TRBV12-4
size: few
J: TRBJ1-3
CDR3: CASSLGTTVSGNTIYF
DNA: TGTGCCAGCAGTTTAGGGACGACAGTTTCTGGAAACACCATATATTTT

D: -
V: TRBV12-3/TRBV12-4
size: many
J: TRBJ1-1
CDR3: CASSFFDRRTEAFF
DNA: TGTGCCAGCAGTTTCTTTGACAGACGCACTGAAGCTTTCTTT

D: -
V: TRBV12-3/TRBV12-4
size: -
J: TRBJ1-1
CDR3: CASSLIEVLGTEAFF
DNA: TGTGCCAGCAGTTTGATCGAGGTACTTGGGACTGAAGCTTTCTTT

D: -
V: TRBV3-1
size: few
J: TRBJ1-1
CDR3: CASSQGLGFTEAFF
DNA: TGTGCCAGCAGCCAAGGGCTGGGGTTTACTGAAGCTTTCTTT

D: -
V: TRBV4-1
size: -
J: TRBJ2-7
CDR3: CASSHNRASSYEQYF
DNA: TGCGCCAGCAGCCACAACAGGGCGAGCTCCTACGAGCAGTACTTC

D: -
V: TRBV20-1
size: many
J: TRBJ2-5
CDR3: CSARKETQYF
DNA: TGCAGTGCTCGGAAAGAGACCCAGTACTTC

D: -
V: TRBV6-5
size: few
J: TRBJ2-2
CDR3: CASRRYRDTGELFF
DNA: TGTGCCAGCAGACGATACAGGGACACCGGGGAGCTGTTTTTT

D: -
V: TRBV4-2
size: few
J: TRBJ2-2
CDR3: CASSQDGGSVGELFF
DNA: TGTGCCAGCAGCCAAGATGGGGGGTCCGTCGGGGAGCTGTTTTTT

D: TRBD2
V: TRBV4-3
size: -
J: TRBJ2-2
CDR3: CASSQDGGGYTGELFF
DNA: TGCGCCAGCAGCCAAGACGGCGGGGGGTACACCGGGGAGCTGTTTTTT

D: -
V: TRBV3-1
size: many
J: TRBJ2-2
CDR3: CASSPLAEGAGELFF
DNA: TGTGCCAGCAGCCCCCTAGCGGAGGGGGCGGGGGAGCTGTTTTTT

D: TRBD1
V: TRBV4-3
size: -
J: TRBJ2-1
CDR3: CASSQLPGQGYNEQFF
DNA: TGCGCCAGCAGCCAACTACCGGGACAGGGGTACAATGAGCAGTTCTTC

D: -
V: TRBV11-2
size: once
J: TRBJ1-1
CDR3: CASSLNTYTEAFF
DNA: TGTGCCAGCAGCTTAAACACCTACACTGAAGCTTTCTTT

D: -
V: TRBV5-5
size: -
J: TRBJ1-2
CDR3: CASSLSGLTGYTF
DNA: TGTGCCAGCAGCTTGTCCGGACTAACTGGCTACACCTTC

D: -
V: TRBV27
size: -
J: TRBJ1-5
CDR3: CASSRPGYNQPQHF
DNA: TGTGCCAGCAGCCGACCGGGCTACAATCAGCCCCAGCATTTT

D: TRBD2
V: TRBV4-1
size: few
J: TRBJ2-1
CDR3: CASSQGRTSVGEQFF
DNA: TGCGCCAGCAGCCAAGGGCGGACTAGCGTTGGTGAGCAGTTCTTC

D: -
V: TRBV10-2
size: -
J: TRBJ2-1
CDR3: CASRVSDEQFF
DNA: TGCGCCAGCAGGGTGTCGGATGAGCAGTTCTTC

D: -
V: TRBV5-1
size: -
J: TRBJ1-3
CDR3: CASRINSGNTIYF
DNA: TGCGCCAGCAGGATTAATTCTGGAAACACCATATATTTT

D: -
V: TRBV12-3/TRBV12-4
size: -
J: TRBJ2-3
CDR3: CASTSPGPGTDTQYF
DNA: TGTGCCAGCACCTCCCCGGGACCCGGCACAGATACGCAGTATTTT

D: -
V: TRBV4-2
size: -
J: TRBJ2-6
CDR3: CASSQGGVWAGANVLTF
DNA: TGTGCCAGCAGCCAAGGGGGAGTGTGGGCTGGGGCCAACGTCCTGACTTTC

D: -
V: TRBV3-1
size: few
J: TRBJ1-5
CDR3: CASSQVGDQPQHF
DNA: TGTGCCAGCAGCCAAGTCGGAGATCAGCCCCAGCATTTT

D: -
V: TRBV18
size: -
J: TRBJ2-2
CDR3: CASSPLQTRSGELFF
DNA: TGTGCCAGCTCACCTCTACAGACACGGTCCGGGGAGCTGTTTTTT

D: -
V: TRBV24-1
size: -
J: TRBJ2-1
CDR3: CATSMAVYNEQFF
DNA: TGTGCCACCTCCATGGCAGTTTACAATGAGCAGTTCTTC

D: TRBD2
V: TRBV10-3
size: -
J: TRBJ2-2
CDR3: CAIRTSGTTGELFF
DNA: TGTGCCATCAGGACTAGCGGAACCACCGGGGAGCTGTTTTTT

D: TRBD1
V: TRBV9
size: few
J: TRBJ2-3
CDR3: CASSPAEGAATDTQYF
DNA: TGTGCCAGCAGCCCCGCCGAGGGGGCGGCGACAGATACGCAGTATTTT

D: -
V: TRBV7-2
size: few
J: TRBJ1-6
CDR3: CASSPTLGSPLHF
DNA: TGTGCCAGCAGCCCGACCCTTGGATCACCCCTCCACTTT

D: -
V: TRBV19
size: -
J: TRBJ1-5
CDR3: CASMERDQPQHF
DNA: TGTGCCAGTATGGAAAGAGATCAGCCCCAGCATTTT

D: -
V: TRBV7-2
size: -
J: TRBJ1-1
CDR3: CASSLAASSEAFF
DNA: TGTGCCAGCAGCTTGGCGGCCTCCAGTGAAGCTTTCTTT

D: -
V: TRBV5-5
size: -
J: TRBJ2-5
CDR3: CASSQNNDPEYTF
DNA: TGTGCCAGCAGCCAGAACAACGATCCCGAGTATACCTTC

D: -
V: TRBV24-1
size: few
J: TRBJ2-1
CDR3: CATSETDEQFF
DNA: TGTGCCACCAGTGAGACAGATGAGCAGTTCTTC

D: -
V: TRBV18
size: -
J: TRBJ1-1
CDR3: CASSPKNTEAFF
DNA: TGTGCCAGCTCACCAAAGAACACTGAAGCTTTCTTT

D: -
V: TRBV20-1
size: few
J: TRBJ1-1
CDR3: CSAPRGDTEAFF
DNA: TGCAGTGCTCCCAGGGGAGACACTGAAGCTTTCTTT

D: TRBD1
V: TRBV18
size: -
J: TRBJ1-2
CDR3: CASGQGRDYGYTF
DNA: TGTGCCAGCGGACAGGGCCGGGACTATGGCTACACCTTC

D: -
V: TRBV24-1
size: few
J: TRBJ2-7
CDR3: CATSGPLHARWQYF
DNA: TGTGCCACCAGTGGACCACTCCATGCTCGATGGCAGTACTTC

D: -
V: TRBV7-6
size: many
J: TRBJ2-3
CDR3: CASSFAGDTQYF
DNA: TGTGCCAGCAGCTTTGCGGGAGATACGCAGTATTTT

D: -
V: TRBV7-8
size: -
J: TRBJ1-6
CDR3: CASSSGLLFKYSPLHF
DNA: TGTGCCAGCAGCTCGGGGCTTTTATTTAAATATTCACCCCTCCACTTT

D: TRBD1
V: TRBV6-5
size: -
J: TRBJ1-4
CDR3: CASSYSWDRANEKLFF
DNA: TGTGCCAGCAGTTATTCATGGGACAGGGCTAATGAAAAACTGTTTTTT

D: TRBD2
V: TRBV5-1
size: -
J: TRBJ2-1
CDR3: CASSPAPRGGIYNEQFF
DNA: TGCGCCAGCAGCCCGGCGCCGCGGGGGGGGATTTACAATGAGCAGTTCTTC